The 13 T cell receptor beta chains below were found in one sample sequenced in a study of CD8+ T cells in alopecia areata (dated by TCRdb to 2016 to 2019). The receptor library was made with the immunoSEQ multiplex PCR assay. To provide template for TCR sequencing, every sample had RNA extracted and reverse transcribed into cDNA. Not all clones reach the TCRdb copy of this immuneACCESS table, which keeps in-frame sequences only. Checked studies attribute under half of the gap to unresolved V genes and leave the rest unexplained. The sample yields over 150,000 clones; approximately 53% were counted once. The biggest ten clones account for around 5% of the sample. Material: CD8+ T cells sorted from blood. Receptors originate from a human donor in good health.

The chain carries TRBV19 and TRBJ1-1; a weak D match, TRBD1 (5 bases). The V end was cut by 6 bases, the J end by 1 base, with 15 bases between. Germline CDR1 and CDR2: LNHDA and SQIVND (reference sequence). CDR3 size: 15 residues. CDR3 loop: CASSSLGRQNTEAFF. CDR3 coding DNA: TGTGCCAGTAGCTCCCTGGGGCGGCAGAACACTGAAGCTTTCTTT.

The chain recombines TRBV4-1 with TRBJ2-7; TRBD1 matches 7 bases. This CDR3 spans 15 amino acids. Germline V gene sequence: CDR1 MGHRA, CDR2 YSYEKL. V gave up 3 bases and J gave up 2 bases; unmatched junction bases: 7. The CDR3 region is CASSQPGTVAYEQYF. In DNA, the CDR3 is TGCGCCAGCAGCCAGCCAGGGACAGTAGCCTACGAGCAGTACTTC.

CDR3 sequence reads: CASTTGDRTDTQYF. The CDR3 nucleotides are TGTGCCAGTACGACAGGGGACCGCACAGATACGCAGTATTTT. V and J are TRBV15 and TRBJ2-3, with 8 bases fitting TRBD1. The germline V gene has CDR1 LNHNV and CDR2 YYDKDF (reference sequence). The CDR3 runs 14 residues. The J segment lost 1 base and the V segment lost 10 bases, leaving 7 bases of the junction unmatched.

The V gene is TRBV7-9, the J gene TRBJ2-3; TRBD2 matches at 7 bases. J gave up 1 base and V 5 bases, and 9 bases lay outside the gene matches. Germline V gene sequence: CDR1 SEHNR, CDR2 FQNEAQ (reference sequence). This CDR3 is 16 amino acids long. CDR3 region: CASSPPGGGRTDTQYF. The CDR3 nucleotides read TGTGCCAGCAGCCCCCCGGGGGGAGGGCGCACAGATACGCAGTATTTT.

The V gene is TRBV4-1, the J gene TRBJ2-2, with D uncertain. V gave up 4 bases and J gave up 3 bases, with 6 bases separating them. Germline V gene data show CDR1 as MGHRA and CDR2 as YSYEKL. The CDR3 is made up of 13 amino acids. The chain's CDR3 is CASSLTYTGELFF. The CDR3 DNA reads TGCGCCAGCAGCCTCACCTACACCGGGGAGCTGTTTTTT.

For the CDR3, the DNA is TGTGCCAGCAGTCCGCCAGGGGGACTGGAAAAACTGTTTTTT. Translated, it gives CASSPPGGLEKLFF. The chain is built from TRBV13 and TRBJ1-4; 7 bases agree with TRBD1. The CDR3 extends over 14 amino acids. Trimming took 6 bases from V and 8 from J; bases not matched to a gene: 9. CDR1 and CDR2 from the germline V gene are PRHDT and FYEKMQ (reference sequence).

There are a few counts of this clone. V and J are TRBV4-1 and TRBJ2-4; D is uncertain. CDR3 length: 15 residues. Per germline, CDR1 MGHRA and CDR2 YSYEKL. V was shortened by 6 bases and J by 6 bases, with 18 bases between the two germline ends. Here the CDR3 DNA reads TGCGCCAGCAGTGCCGGGCCCTTGTCAGGAAACATTCAGTACTTC. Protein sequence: CASSAGPLSGNIQYF.

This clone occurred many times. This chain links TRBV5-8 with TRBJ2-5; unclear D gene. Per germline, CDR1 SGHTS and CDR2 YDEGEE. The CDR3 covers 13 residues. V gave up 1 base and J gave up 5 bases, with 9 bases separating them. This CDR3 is CASSLRNEETQYF. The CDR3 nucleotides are TGTGCCAGCAGCTTGAGGAATGAGGAGACCCAGTACTTC.

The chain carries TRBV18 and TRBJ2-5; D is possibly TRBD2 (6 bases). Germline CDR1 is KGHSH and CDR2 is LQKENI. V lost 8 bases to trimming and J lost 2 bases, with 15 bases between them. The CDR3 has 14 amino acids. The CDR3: CASTNSGPQETQYF. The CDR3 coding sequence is TGTGCCAGCACAAATAGCGGACCGCAAGAGACCCAGTACTTC.

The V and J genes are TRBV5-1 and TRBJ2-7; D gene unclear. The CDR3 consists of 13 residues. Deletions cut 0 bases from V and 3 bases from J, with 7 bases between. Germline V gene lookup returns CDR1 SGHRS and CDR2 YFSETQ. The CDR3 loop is CASSLGNSYEQYF. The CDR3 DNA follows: TGCGCCAGCAGCTTGGGTAACAGCTACGAGCAGTACTTC.

Here the CDR3 reads CASSLPGPDTQYF. As DNA, the CDR3 is TGTGCCAGCAGCCTTCCAGGCCCTGATACGCAGTATTTT. V is TRBV7-6 and J is TRBJ2-3; D call uncertain. This CDR3 spans 13 amino acids. Trimming shortened V by 5 bases and J by 6 bases, and 12 bases separated the two germline ends. Germline assignment: CDR1 SGHVS and CDR2 FNYEAQ.

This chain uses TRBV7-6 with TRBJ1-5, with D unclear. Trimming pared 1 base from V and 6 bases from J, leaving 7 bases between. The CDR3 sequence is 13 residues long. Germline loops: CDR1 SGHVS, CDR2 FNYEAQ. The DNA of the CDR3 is TGTGCCAGCAGCTTAGGCCCGGGTCAGCCCCAGCATTTT. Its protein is CASSLGPGQPQHF. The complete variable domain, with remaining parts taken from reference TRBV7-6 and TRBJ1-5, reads GAGVSQSPRYKVTKRGQDVALRCDPISGHVSLYWYRQALGQGPEFLTYFNYEAQQDKSGLPNDRFSAERPEGSISTLTIQRTEQRDSAMYRCASSLGPGQPQHFGDGTRLSIL.

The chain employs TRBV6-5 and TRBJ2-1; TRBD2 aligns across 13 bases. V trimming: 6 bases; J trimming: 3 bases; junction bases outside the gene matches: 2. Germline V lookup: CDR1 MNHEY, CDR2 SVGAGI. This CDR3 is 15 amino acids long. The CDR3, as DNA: TGTGCCAGCAGACTAGCGGGGGGGATCTACAATGAGCAGTTCTTC. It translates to CASRLAGGIYNEQFF.